Listed here are 20 T cell receptor beta chains from one sample, sequenced in a study of blood T cell repertoires in COVID-19. The data were produced by immunoSEQ multiplex PCR, yet TCRdb's version contains in-frame clones alone and is incomplete. The table has a few hundred thousand clones, 70% to 90% seen once. Sequenced input: peripheral blood. The receptor set was obtained from a man aged 50 or older who had recovered from COVID-19.

This clone was seen a single time. This chain uses TRBV27 with TRBJ2-7; tentatively, D is TRBD2 (6 bases). The CDR3 is 14 residues long. V lost 4 bases to trimming and J lost 3 bases, with 13 bases between them. The V gene's germline CDR1 is MNHEY and CDR2 SMNVEV (reference sequence). The CDR3 DNA reads as TGTGCCAGCAGTTACCTTAGCGGCAACTACGAGCAGTACTTC. As protein: CASSYLSGNYEQYF.

This clone was seen at least ten times. CDR3 bases: TGTGCCAGCAGTGGGGGCACATGGTCTGGAAACACCATATATTTT. Its protein product is CASSGGTWSGNTIYF. The J gene is TRBJ1-3, the V gene TRBV2, with a possible D match to TRBD1 (5 bases). Trimming left V 4 bases short and J 1 base short, with 11 bases between. Germline values: CDR1 SNHLY, CDR2 FYNNEI. CDR3 length equals 15 residues.

The rearrangement uses TRBV18 and TRBJ1-4; no clear D gene. Germline V gives CDR1 KGHSH, CDR2 LQKENI. The CDR3 extends over 16 amino acids. V was pared by 3 bases and J by 0 bases, with 11 bases between. The CDR3 sequence: CASSPISGTTNEKLFF. CDR3 coding DNA: TGTGCCAGCTCACCCATCTCCGGTACAACTAATGAAAAACTGTTTTTT. The full variable domain, rest sourced from reference TRBV18 and TRBJ1-4, is NAGVMQNPRHLVRRRGQEARLRCSPMKGHSHVYWYRQLPEEGLKFMVYLQKENIIDESGMPKERFSAEFPKEGPSILRIQQVVRGDSAAYFCASSPISGTTNEKLFFGSGTQLSVL.

The chain employs TRBV19 and TRBJ1-4, with 8 bases that match TRBD1. CDR1 and CDR2 from the germline V gene are LNHDA and SQIVND (reference sequence). This CDR3 contains 13 residues. Trimming cost V 9 bases and J 8 bases; bases outside gene matches: 8. This CDR3 is CARGDRRSEKLFF. CDR3 nucleotide sequence: TGTGCCAGAGGGGACAGGAGATCAGAAAAACTGTTTTTT.

The V gene is TRBV30, the J gene TRBJ2-1, with TRBD2 as a possible D gene (6 bases). The V end lost 0 bases, the J end lost 4 bases, and 16 bases lay between the germline ends. The CDR3 is made up of 16 amino acids. CDR1 is GTSNPN, CDR2 SVGIG, per germline (reference sequence). The CDR3 bases are TGTGCCTGGAGTGTTCCCAGCGGGTTACTATACAATGAGCAGTTCTTC. Its translation: CAWSVPSGLLYNEQFF.

The chain uses TRBV5-6 and TRBJ2-7; a possible D gene is TRBD2 (6 bases). The CDR3 is made up of 13 amino acids. Germline V gene sequence: CDR1 SGHDT, CDR2 YYEEEE. V was cut by 4 bases and J by 4 bases, with 12 bases left in between. CDR3 amino acids: CASSPTSQYEQYF. CDR3 in DNA: TGTGCCAGCAGCCCGACTAGTCAATACGAGCAGTACTTC.

The chain couples TRBV7-6 to TRBJ2-2, with D hard to call. Germline assignment: CDR1 SGHVS and CDR2 FNYEAQ. The CDR3 loop spans 15 amino acids. V lost 1 base and J 2 bases, leaving 8 bases between the germline ends. Here the CDR3 reads CASSLVQTNTGELFF. The DNA of the CDR3 is TGTGCCAGCAGCTTAGTACAGACCAACACCGGGGAGCTGTTTTTT.

The chain joins TRBV27 to TRBJ1-1; 8 bases are shared with TRBD1. V lost 6 bases and J lost 4; bases outside the gene matches: 7. Germline CDR1 MNHEY, CDR2 SMNVEV (reference sequence). This CDR3 is 14 amino acids long. Here the CDR3 DNA reads TGTGCCAGCAGACTCACAGGGGGTGGCACTGAAGCTTTCTTT. As protein: CASRLTGGGTEAFF.

CDR3 in amino acids: CASSLGLAGPYNEQFF. As DNA, the CDR3 is TGTGCCAGCAGTTTGGGACTAGCGGGTCCCTACAATGAGCAGTTCTTC. The chain is built from TRBV6-5 and TRBJ2-1, with 12 nucleotides matching TRBD2. J lost 2 bases, V lost 4 bases, and 3 bases had no gene match. Germline V gene lookup returns CDR1 MNHEY and CDR2 SVGAGI. This CDR3 comprises 16 residues.

As DNA, the CDR3 is TGTGCCAGCAGTCCCGCCAGTTTGGTCGGGGAGCTGTTTTTT. Amino acid sequence: CASSPASLVGELFF. The rearrangement joins TRBV28 to TRBJ2-2; D gene unclear. The CDR3 runs 14 residues. CDR1 MDHEN and CDR2 SYDVKM come from the germline V gene. V lost 5 bases and J 7 bases, leaving 14 bases between the germline ends. Based on the CDR3 plus reference TRBV28 and TRBJ2-2, the full variable domain is DVKVTQSSRYLVKRTGEKVFLECVQDMDHENMFWYRQDPGLGLRLIYFSYDVKMKEKGDIPEGYSVSREKKERFSLILESASTNQTSMYLCASSPASLVGELFFGEGSRLTVL.

The chain links TRBV7-2 to TRBJ2-1; 7 nucleotides agree with TRBD2. J was trimmed by 0 bases and V by 4 bases; bases with no gene match: 6. There are 16 residues in the CDR3. The V gene's germline CDR1 is SGHTA and CDR2 FQGNSA. For the CDR3, the DNA is TGTGCCAGCAGCTCCATGGGGGGGAGCTCCTACAATGAGCAGTTCTTC. Its protein product is CASSSMGGSSYNEQFF.

The chain has TRBV30 and TRBJ1-1, with 8 bases lining up with TRBD1. Germline V CDR1 and CDR2: GTSNPN, SVGIG (reference sequence). The CDR3 consists of 15 residues. The trim removed 3 bases at V and 4 bases at J, leaving 10 bases unmatched. CDR3 in amino acids: CAWSETNTGGTEAFF. The CDR3 DNA sequence: TGTGCCTGGAGCGAAACTAATACAGGGGGCACTGAAGCTTTCTTT.

A few counts support this clone. The V gene is TRBV10-2, the J gene TRBJ2-1, with 8 bases fitting TRBD2. The germline V gene has CDR1 WSHSY and CDR2 SAAADI. CDR3 size: 14 residues. The V gene end was trimmed by 6 bases and the J gene end by 5 bases; junction bases not matched to a gene: 6. The CDR3 here is CASRGLAGNNEQFF. In DNA form, the CDR3 reads TGCGCCAGCAGGGGGCTAGCGGGTAACAATGAGCAGTTCTTC.

The genes are TRBV10-3 and TRBJ1-1, with D perhaps TRBD1 (5 bases). With 10 bases removed from V and 4 bases from J, the gap between germline ends came to 19 bases. Germline V gene data show CDR1 as ENHRY and CDR2 as SYGVKD. CDR3 size: 14 residues. CDR3 coding DNA: TGTGCCACCCAAGACGGGGGATCTGTCACTGAAGCTTTCTTT. Translation gives CATQDGGSVTEAFF.

The J gene is TRBJ2-7, the V gene TRBV28; TRBD1 matches 9 bases. This CDR3 region has 14 residues. V gave up 5 bases and J gave up 3 bases; unmatched junction bases: 5. CDR1 and CDR2 from the germline V gene are MDHEN and SYDVKM. CDR3 region: CASSERQGVYEQYF. CDR3 nucleotides: TGTGCCAGCAGTGAGCGACAGGGGGTCTACGAGCAGTACTTC.

A few counts support this clone. V gene TRBV7-2 combines with J gene TRBJ2-5; TRBD2 matches 11 bases. The CDR3 totals 14 residues. The germline CDR1 and CDR2 sequences are SGHTA and FQGNSA. With 5 bases clipped from V and 4 bases from J, the junction kept 3 bases outside the gene matches. The CDR3 DNA reads TGTGCCAGCAGCCCCGGACTAGCGGGAGAGACCCAGTACTTC. Amino acid sequence: CASSPGLAGETQYF.

The V call is TRBV5-1, the J call TRBJ1-2; D is possibly TRBD1 (6 bases). The V end lost 4 bases, the J end lost 1 base, and 8 bases lay between the germline ends. The CDR3 is 13 amino acids. The germline CDR1 and CDR2 sequences are SGHRS and YFSETQ. The CDR3 bases are TGCGCCAGCAGCACGGGACATAACTATGGCTACACCTTC. The encoded protein is CASSTGHNYGYTF.

This clone was counted a single time. The chain joins TRBV7-9 to TRBJ1-4; possibly TRBD1 for D (6 bases). Trimming pared 7 bases from V and 4 bases from J, leaving 22 bases between. The CDR3 covers 17 residues. Germline CDR1 reads SEHNR; CDR2 reads FQNEAQ (reference sequence). In nucleotides, the CDR3 is TGTGCCAGCACCCTCCTGGGACATCGGGCTGATAATGAAAAACTGTTTTTT. It codes for CASTLLGHRADNEKLFF.

This chain connects TRBV18 to TRBJ1-1; TRBD1 matches 8 bases. The CDR3 sequence is 16 residues long. The germline CDR1 and CDR2 sequences are KGHSH and LQKENI. After removal of 1 base from V and 0 bases from J, the junction contained 4 bases not matched to a gene. The CDR3 here is CASSPRQGNVNTEAFF. The CDR3 DNA reads TGTGCCAGCTCACCACGACAGGGGAACGTGAACACTGAAGCTTTCTTT.

This chain uses TRBV30 with TRBJ2-7, with TRBD2 matching over 11 bases. V lost 0 bases to trimming and J lost 5 bases; unmatched junction nucleotides: 9. CDR1 GTSNPN and CDR2 SVGIG come from the germline V gene (reference sequence). This CDR3 has 16 residues. This CDR3 reads CAWSVKEASGRNEQYF. The CDR3 DNA is TGTGCCTGGAGTGTAAAAGAGGCTAGCGGGAGGAACGAGCAGTACTTC.